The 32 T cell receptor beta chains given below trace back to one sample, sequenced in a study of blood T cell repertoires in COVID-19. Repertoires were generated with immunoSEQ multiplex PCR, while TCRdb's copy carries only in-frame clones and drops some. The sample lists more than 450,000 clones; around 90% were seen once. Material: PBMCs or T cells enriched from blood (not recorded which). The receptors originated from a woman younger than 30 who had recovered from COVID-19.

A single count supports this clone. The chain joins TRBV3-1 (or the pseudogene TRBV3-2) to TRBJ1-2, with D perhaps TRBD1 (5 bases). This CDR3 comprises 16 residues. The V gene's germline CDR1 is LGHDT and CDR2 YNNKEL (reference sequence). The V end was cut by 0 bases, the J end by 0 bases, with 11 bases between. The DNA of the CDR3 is TGTGCCAGCAGCCAAGATTGGGCAGGGCCTAACTATGGCTACACCTTC. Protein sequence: CASSQDWAGPNYGYTF.

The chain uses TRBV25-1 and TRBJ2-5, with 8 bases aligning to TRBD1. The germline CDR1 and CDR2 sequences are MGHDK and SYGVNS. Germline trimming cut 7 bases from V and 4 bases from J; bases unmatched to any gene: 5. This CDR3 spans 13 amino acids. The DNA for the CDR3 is TGTGCCAGCATCGGACAGGGACGAGAGACCCAGTACTTC. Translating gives CASIGQGRETQYF.

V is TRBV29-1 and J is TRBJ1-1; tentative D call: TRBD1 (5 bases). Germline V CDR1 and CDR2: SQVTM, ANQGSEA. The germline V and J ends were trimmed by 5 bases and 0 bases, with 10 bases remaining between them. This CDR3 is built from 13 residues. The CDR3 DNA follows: TGCAGCGTTCGGGGGTGGGTGAACACTGAAGCTTTCTTT. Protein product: CSVRGWVNTEAFF. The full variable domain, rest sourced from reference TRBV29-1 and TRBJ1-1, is SAVISQKPSRDICQRGTSLTIQCQVDSQVTMMFWYRQQPGQSLTLIATANQGSEATYESGFVIDKFPISRPNLTFSTLTVSNMSPEDSSIYLCSVRGWVNTEAFFGQGTRLTVV.

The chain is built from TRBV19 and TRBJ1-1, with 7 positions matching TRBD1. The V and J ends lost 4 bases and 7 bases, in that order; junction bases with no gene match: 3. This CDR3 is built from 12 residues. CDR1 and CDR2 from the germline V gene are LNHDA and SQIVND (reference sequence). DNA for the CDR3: TGTGCCAGTAGTACTAGACAGGGTGAAGCTTTCTTT. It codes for CASSTRQGEAFF.

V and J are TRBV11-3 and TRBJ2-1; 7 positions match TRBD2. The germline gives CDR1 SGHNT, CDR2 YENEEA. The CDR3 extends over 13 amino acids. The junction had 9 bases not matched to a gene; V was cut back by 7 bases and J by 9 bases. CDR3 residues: CASTHQGGGEQFF. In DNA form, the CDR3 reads TGTGCCAGCACCCACCAGGGCGGGGGTGAGCAGTTCTTC.

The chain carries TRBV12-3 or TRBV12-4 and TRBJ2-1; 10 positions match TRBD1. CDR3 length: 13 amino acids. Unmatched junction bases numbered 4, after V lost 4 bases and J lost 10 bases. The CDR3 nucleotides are TGTGCCAGCAGTTGGACAGGGGGAGGCGAGCAGTTCTTC. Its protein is CASSWTGGGEQFF.

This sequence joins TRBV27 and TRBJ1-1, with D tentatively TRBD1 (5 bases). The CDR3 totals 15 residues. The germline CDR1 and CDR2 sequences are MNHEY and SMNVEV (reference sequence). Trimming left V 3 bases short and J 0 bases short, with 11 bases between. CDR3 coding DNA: TGTGCCAGCAGTTTTTACCCAGGGATGAACACTGAAGCTTTCTTT. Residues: CASSFYPGMNTEAFF.

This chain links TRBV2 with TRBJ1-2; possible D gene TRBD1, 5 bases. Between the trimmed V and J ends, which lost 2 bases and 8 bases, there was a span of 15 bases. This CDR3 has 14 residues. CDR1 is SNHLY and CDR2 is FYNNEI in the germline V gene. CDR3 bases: TGTGCCAGCAGTGAAACCAGGGAAATGAACGGCTACACCTTC. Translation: CASSETREMNGYTF.

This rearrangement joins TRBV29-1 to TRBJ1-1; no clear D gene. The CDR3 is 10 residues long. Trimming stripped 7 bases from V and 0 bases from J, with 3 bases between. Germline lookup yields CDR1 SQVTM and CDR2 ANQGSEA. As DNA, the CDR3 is TGCAGCGCCTTGAACACTGAAGCTTTCTTT. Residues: CSALNTEAFF.

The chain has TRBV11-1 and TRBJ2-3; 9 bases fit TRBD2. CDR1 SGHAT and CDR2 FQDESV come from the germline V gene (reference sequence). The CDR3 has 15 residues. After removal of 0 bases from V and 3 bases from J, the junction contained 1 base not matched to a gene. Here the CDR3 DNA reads TGTGCCAGCAGCTTAGCCAGCGGGGGGACAGATACGCAGTATTTT. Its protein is CASSLASGGTDTQYF.

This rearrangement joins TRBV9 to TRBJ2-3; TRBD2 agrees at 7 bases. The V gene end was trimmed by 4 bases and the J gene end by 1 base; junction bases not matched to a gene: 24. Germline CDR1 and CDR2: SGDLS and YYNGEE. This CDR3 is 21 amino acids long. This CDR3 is CASSPRWGTRRGSPRTDTQYF. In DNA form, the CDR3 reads TGTGCCAGCAGCCCGCGCTGGGGCACGAGGCGGGGGTCCCCTCGCACAGATACGCAGTATTTT.

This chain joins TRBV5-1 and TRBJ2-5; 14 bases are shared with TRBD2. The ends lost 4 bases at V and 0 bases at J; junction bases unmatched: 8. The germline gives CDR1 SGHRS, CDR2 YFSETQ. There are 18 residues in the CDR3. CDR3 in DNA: TGCGCCAGCAGCCCTGGGACTAGCGGGGGTATAAACCAAGAGACCCAGTACTTC. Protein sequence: CASSPGTSGGINQETQYF.

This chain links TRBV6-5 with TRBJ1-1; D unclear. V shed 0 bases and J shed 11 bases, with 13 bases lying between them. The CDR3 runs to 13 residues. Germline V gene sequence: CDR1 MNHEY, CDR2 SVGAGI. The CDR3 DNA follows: TGTGCCAGCAGTTACTCGATCTGGGCGCAGGCTTTCTTT. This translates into CASSYSIWAQAFF.

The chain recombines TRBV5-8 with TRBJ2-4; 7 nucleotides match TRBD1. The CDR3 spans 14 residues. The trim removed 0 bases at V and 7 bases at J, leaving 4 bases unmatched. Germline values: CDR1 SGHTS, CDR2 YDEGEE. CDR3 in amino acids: CASSLEGAGNIQYF. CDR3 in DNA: TGTGCCAGCAGCTTGGAGGGGGCCGGGAACATTCAGTACTTC.

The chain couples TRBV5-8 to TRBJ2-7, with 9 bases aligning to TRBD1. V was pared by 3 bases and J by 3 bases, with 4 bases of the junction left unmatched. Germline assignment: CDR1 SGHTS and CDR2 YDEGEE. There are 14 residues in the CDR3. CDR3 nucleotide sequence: TGTGCCAGCAGCTCCGGGACAGGGAACTACGAGCAGTACTTC. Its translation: CASSSGTGNYEQYF.

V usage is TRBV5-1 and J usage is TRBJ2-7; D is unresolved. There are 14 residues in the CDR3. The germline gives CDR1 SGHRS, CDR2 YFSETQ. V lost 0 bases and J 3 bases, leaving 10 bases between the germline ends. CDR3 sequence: CASSLGSGHYEQYF. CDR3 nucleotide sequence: TGCGCCAGCAGCTTGGGGTCAGGTCACTACGAGCAGTACTTC.

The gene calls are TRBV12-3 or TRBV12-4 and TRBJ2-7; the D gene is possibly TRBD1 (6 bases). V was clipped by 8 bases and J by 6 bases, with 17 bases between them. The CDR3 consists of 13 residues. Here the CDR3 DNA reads TGTGCCAGCTCGAGGGACATCATACTCGAGCAGTACTTC. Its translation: CASSRDIILEQYF.

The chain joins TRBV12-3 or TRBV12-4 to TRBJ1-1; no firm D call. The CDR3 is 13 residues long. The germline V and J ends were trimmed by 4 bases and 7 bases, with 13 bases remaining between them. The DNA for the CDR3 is TGTGCCAGCAGTTCTGGGCTGCCCCTTGAAGCTTTCTTT. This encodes CASSSGLPLEAFF.

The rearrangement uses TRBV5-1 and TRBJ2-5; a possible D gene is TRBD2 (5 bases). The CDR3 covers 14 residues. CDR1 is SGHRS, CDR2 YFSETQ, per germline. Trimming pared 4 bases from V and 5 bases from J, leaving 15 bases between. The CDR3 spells CASSPGLRVETQYF. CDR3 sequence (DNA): TGCGCCAGCAGCCCTGGACTGAGGGTGGAGACCCAGTACTTC.

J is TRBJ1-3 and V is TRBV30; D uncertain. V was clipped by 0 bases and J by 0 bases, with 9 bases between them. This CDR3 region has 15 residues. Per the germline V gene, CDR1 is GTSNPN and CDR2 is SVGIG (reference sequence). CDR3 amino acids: CAWSVLGRSGNTIYF. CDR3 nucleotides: TGTGCCTGGAGTGTACTTGGTCGCTCTGGAAACACCATATATTTT.

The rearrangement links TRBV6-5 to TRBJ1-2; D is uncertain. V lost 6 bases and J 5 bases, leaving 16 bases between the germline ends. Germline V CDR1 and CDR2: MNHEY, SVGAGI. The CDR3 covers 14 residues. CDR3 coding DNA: TGTGCCAGCAGAGATGAGAGAGATTCATATGGCTACACCTTC. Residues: CASRDERDSYGYTF.

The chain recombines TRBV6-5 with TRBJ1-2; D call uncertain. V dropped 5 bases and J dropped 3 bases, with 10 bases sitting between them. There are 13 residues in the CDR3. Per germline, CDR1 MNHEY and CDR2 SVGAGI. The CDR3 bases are TGTGCCAGCAGTCGTTTGGCGGACTATGGCTACACCTTC. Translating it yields CASSRLADYGYTF.

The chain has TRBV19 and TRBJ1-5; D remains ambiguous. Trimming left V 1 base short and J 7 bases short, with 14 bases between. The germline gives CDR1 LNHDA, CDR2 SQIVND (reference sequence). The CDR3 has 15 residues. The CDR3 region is CASSIVAGLGQPQHF. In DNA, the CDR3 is TGTGCCAGTAGTATAGTAGCGGGGTTAGGACAGCCCCAGCATTTT. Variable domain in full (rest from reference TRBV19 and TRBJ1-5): DGGITQSPKYLFRKEGQNVTLSCEQNLNHDAMYWYRQDPGQGLRLIYYSQIVNDFQKGDIAEGYSVSREKKESFPLTVTSAQKNPTAFYLCASSIVAGLGQPQHFGDGTRLSIL.

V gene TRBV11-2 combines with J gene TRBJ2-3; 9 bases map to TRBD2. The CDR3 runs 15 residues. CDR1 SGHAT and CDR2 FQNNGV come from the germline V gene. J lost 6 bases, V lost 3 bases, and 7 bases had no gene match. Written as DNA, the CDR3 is TGTGCCAGCAGCTTTAGCGGGGGACAAGGGGATACGCAGTATTTT. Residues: CASSFSGGQGDTQYF.

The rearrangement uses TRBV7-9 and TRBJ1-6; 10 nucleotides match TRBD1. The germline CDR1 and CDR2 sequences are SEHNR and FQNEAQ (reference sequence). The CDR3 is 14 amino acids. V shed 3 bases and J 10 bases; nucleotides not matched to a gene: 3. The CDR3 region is CASSLTGGGSPLHF. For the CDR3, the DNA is TGTGCCAGCAGCTTGACAGGGGGCGGATCACCCCTCCACTTT. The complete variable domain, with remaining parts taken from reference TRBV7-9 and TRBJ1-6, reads DTGVSQNPRHKITKRGQNVTFRCDPISEHNRLYWYRQTLGQGPEFLTYFQNEAQLEKSRLLSDRFSAERPKGSFSTLEIQRTEQGDSAMYLCASSLTGGGSPLHFGNGTRLTVT.

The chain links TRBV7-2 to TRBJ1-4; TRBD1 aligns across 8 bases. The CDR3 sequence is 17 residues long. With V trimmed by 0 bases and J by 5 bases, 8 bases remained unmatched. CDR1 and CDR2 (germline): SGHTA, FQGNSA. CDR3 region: CASSLAGRTGLNEKLFF. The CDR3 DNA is TGTGCCAGCAGCTTAGCGGGGAGGACAGGGCTAAATGAAAAACTGTTTTTT.

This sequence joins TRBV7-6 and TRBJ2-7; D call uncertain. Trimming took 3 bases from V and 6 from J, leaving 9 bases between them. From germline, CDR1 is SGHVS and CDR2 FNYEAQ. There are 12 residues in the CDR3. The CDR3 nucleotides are TGTGCCAGCAGCTTCCCTAGAGGCGAGCAGTACTTC. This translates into CASSFPRGEQYF.

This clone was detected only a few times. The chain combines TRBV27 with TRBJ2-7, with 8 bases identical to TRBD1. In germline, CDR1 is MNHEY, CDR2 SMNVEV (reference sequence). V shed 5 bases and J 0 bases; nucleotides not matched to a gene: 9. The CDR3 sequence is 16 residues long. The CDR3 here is CASSLTQGATSYEQYF. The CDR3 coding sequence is TGTGCCAGCAGTCTCACGCAGGGGGCGACCTCCTACGAGCAGTACTTC.

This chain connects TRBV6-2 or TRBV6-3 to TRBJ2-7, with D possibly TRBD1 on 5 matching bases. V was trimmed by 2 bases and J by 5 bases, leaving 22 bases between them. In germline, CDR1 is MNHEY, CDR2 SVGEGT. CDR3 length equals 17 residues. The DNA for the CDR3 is TGTGCCAGCAGTTACCAAGTTCAGGGTCTGGTTGCGGACGAGCAGTACTTC. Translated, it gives CASSYQVQGLVADEQYF.

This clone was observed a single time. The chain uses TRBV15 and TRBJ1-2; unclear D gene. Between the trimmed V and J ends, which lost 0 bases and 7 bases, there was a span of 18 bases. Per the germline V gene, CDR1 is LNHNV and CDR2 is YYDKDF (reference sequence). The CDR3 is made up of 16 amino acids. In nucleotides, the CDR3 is TGTGCCACCAGCAGAGATAGCGGCCCTCTTACGCGTGGCTACACCTTC. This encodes CATSRDSGPLTRGYTF. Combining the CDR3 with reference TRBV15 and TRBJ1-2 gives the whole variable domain DAMVIQNPRYQVTQFGKPVTLSCSQTLNHNVMYWYQQKSSQAPKLLFHYYDKDFNNEADTPDNFQSRRPNTSFCFLDIRSPGLGDTAMYLCATSRDSGPLTRGYTFGSGTRLTVV.

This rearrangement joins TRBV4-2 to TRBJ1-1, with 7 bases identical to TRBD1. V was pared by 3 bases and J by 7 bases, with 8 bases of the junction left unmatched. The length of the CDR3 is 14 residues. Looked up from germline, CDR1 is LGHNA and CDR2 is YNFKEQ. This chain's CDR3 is CASSHGGTANEAFF. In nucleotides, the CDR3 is TGTGCCAGCAGCCATGGCGGGACAGCCAATGAAGCTTTCTTT.

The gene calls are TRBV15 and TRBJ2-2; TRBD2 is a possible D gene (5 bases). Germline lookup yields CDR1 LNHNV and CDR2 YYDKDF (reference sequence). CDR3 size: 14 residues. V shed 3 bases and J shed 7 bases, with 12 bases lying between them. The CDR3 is CATSSGVVGGELFF. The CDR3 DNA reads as TGTGCCACCAGCAGCGGGGTGGTAGGCGGGGAGCTGTTTTTT.